The clone carrying this T cell receptor beta chain was seen many times. The antigen remains unidentified. The data stem from a study of CD8 T cells in ankylosing spondylitis. Notes on the study in general: A TCR beta motif of about eight highly homologous variants seemed to mark ankylosing spondylitis blood. Some of these motif variants have turned up before, in reports on reactive arthritis synovial fluid and blood. Matched ankylosing spondylitis synovial fluid reportedly showed significant enrichment of disease-linked clones. CD8+ cells made up the disease-linked clones, which were relatively rare in peripheral blood.

Quantitative 5'-RACE with molecular barcodes was used to make the TCR beta libraries. TCRdb re-analysed the 5' RACE reads in MiXCR, keeping a single row per CDR3 protein. The table includes 500,000 or so distinct CDR3 sequences, approximately 5% detected once. This CDR3 is 14 amino acids long. Germline assignment: CDR1 MNHEY and CDR2 SVGEGT. V trimming: 5 bases; J trimming: 3 bases; junction bases outside the gene matches: 5. The receptor was isolated from a male donor with ankylosing spondylitis. The V gene is TRBV6-2 or TRBV6-3, the J gene TRBJ2-7; the match to TRBD1 covers 9 bases. Sequencing was performed on blood, either unsorted or a sorted T cell fraction (not recorded which). The CDR3 spells CASSRPGQGYEQYF. CDR3 nucleotide sequence: TGTGCCAGCAGTCGACCGGGACAGGGCTACGAGCAGTACTTC.